The clone carrying this T cell receptor (beta chain) was seen more than once but under ten times. What it binds is not known. The sample comes from a study of T cells in Graves' hyperthyroidism and ophthalmopathy. Amplification targeted TCR beta CDR3 regions from RNA transcripts. A set of HTBI primers served as the primers for a first-round RT-PCR of the TCR CDR3. TCRdb re-called the multiplex PCR reads with MiXCR, one entry per CDR3 protein. Of roughly 510,000 distinct CDR3 sequences listed, 40% to 50% were seen once; the top ten hold around 44%. General observations from the study: Ophthalmopathy cases were set apart from stable hyperthyroidism by a 13 V-J model. Most thyroid clonotypes expanded above 0.001 were also detected in blood. Progression to ophthalmopathy was predicted a median of approximately 6.4 months early.

CDR1 and CDR2 (germline): SNHLY, FYNNEI. This CDR3 contains 11 residues. Between the trimmed V and J ends, which lost 6 bases and 9 bases, there was a span of 8 bases. Diagnoses were established using clinical symptoms, serum thyroxine and TRAb, thyroid ultrasound and orbital computed tomography. This receptor was taken from an adult woman with Graves' disease, either hyperthyroidism or ophthalmopathy (not recorded which). Sample: peripheral blood or thyroid tissue (not recorded which). The V and J genes are TRBV2 and TRBJ1-4; D gene ambiguous. CDR3 region: CASSAQQKLFF. CDR3 DNA sequence: TGTGCCAGCAGCGCTCAGCAAAAACTGTTTTTT.